Below, 26 T cell receptor beta chains from the same sample are listed, as sequenced in a study of HIV-infected patients and healthy controls. All unsorted peripheral T cells were captured because whole blood was used without fractionation. cDNA was made from around 0.5 ug RNA using alpha and beta constant primers. Using multiplexing indices, alpha and beta chain libraries were generated apart by chain-specific third strand synthesis. TCRdb reanalysed the 5' RACE reads using MiXCR and keeps one entry per CDR3 protein. The sample consists of under 20,000 distinct CDR3 sequences, over 9% of them appearing once. Sequenced input: blood. All receptors come from an adult in good health.

In this sample, this clonotype is medium-sized. V and J are TRBV3-1 and TRBJ2-1; TRBD1 agrees at 9 bases. The germline V gene encodes CDR1 LGHDT and CDR2 YNNKEL (reference sequence). The CDR3 covers 15 residues. With V trimmed by 3 bases and J by 8 bases, 8 bases remained unmatched. The CDR3 nucleotides are TGTGCCAGCAGCCAGGGGGACAGGGTATTCGATGAGCAGTTCTTC. This gives the protein CASSQGDRVFDEQFF.

This chain links TRBV7-2 with TRBJ2-3; 9 nucleotides agree with TRBD2. In germline, CDR1 is SGHTA, CDR2 FQGNSA. V was clipped by 5 bases and J by 2 bases; unmatched bases: 5. The CDR3 consists of 15 residues. CDR3 loop: CASSTLAGHTDTQYF. In nucleotides, the CDR3 is TGTGCCAGCAGCACCCTAGCGGGGCACACAGATACGCAGTATTTT. The whole variable domain, remainder taken from reference TRBV7-2 and TRBJ2-3, is GAGVSQSPSNKVTEKGKDVELRCDPISGHTALYWYRQSLGQGLEFLIYFQGNSAPDKSGLPSDRFSAERTGGSVSTLTIQRTQQEDSAVYLCASSTLAGHTDTQYFGPGTRLTVL.

This clonotype has more than one count but fewer than ten. The chain carries TRBV28 and TRBJ1-5; possible D gene TRBD1, 6 bases. The CDR3 loop spans 18 amino acids. CDR1 and CDR2 from the germline V gene are MDHEN and SYDVKM. Trimming cost V 6 bases and J 0 bases, with 21 bases left between them. Here the CDR3 DNA reads TGTGCCAGCAGCGCGCCGGACAGAGTCTACTATAGCAATCAGCCCCAGCATTTT. Translating it yields CASSAPDRVYYSNQPQHF.

This clonotype was seen repeatedly, ten times or more. V gene TRBV6-5 combines with J gene TRBJ2-3, with 9 bases fitting TRBD1. The CDR3 is 16 amino acids. In germline, CDR1 is MNHEY, CDR2 SVGAGI. With 4 bases clipped from V and 5 bases from J, the junction kept 10 bases outside the gene matches. The CDR3 sequence: CASSSTGGGRGDTQYF. CDR3 sequence (DNA): TGTGCCAGCAGTTCCACAGGGGGCGGGAGAGGAGATACGCAGTATTTT.

This clonotype is medium-sized (0.01 to 0.1%) by share. This rearrangement joins TRBV20-1 to TRBJ2-7; D not resolved. CDR3 size: 15 residues. CDR1 DFQATT and CDR2 SNEGSKA come from the germline V gene (reference sequence). Trimming left V 3 bases short and J 2 bases short, with 17 bases between. The CDR3 sequence is CSARGPGVRTYEQYF. CDR3 DNA sequence: TGCAGTGCTAGGGGCCCTGGGGTTAGAACCTACGAGCAGTACTTC.

This clonotype was counted only a few times. This CDR3 reads CASSLDVGTDTQYF. In DNA form, the CDR3 reads TGTGCCAGCAGCTTGGACGTTGGCACAGATACGCAGTATTTT. J is TRBJ2-3 and V is TRBV5-6; D ambiguous. V lost 0 bases to trimming and J lost 1 base, with 6 bases between them. This CDR3 is built from 14 residues. Germline V gene data show CDR1 as SGHDT and CDR2 as YYEEEE. Full variable domain (remainder filled in from reference TRBV5-6 and TRBJ2-3): DAGVTQSPTHLIKTRGQQVTLRCSPKSGHDTVSWYQQALGQGPQFIFQYYEEEERQRGNFPDRFSGHQFPNYSSELNVNALLLGDSALYLCASSLDVGTDTQYFGPGTRLTVL.

The rearrangement uses TRBV2 and TRBJ2-5; maybe TRBD2 (6 bases). Germline CDR1 is SNHLY and CDR2 is FYNNEI. This CDR3 contains 14 residues. The germline V and J ends were trimmed by 4 bases and 1 base, with 10 bases remaining between them. The CDR3 DNA follows: TGTGCCAGCAGTGTCCAGGGAGGCCAAGAGACCCAGTACTTC. It yields the protein CASSVQGGQETQYF.

This clonotype came up many times. The V and J genes are TRBV6-1 and TRBJ2-1, with D maybe TRBD2 (5 bases). V lost 5 bases, J lost 8 bases, and 16 bases lay in between. Looked up from germline, CDR1 is MNHNS and CDR2 is SASEGT. The CDR3 runs 14 residues. CDR3 nucleotides: TGTGCCAGCAGTTTCCGACTATTCGGAGATGAGCAGTTCTTC. This gives the protein CASSFRLFGDEQFF.

In its sample, this clonotype was seen many times. The rearrangement joins TRBV5-1 to TRBJ1-1; 10 bases agree with TRBD1. The germline V gene has CDR1 SGHRS and CDR2 YFSETQ. The CDR3 sequence is 16 residues long. The J segment lost 5 bases and the V segment lost 4 bases, leaving 11 bases of the junction unmatched. The CDR3, as DNA: TGCGCCAGCAGCCCCCGACAGGGGGCGGTGGGGACTGAAGCTTTCTTT. As protein: CASSPRQGAVGTEAFF. Looking up the rest from reference TRBV5-1 and TRBJ1-1 gives the full variable domain: KAGVTQTPRYLIKTRGQQVTLSCSPISGHRSVSWYQQTPGQGLQFLFEYFSETQRNKGNFPGRFSGRQFSNSRSEMNVSTLELGDSALYLCASSPRQGAVGTEAFFGQGTRLTVV.

This clonotype was found many times. V is TRBV5-4 and J is TRBJ2-1; D is ambiguous. Deletions cut 0 bases from V and 4 bases from J, with 8 bases between. Germline lookup yields CDR1 SGHNT and CDR2 YYREEE (reference sequence). The CDR3 has 14 amino acids. The CDR3 here is CASSLGGPYNEQFF. The CDR3 DNA sequence: TGTGCCAGCAGCTTGGGAGGCCCTTACAATGAGCAGTTCTTC.

This clonotype occurred many times. The genes are TRBV6-1 and TRBJ2-3; 11 nucleotides agree with TRBD1. The CDR3 spans 16 residues. Germline V gives CDR1 MNHNS, CDR2 SASEGT. Trimming cost V 5 bases and J 2 bases; bases outside gene matches: 6. The CDR3 DNA sequence: TGTGCCAGCAGTATCCGGACAGGGGGCACCACAGATACGCAGTATTTT. Its translation is CASSIRTGGTTDTQYF.

V usage is TRBV28 and J usage is TRBJ2-5; a possible D gene is TRBD2 (6 bases). CDR3 size: 14 residues. Germline lookup yields CDR1 MDHEN and CDR2 SYDVKM. Trimming took 8 bases from V and 1 from J, leaving 14 bases between them. The CDR3 DNA is TGTGCCAGCCGCCCCCGGGGGACCCAAGAGACCCAGTACTTC. This encodes CASRPRGTQETQYF.

The chain recombines TRBV25-1 with TRBJ2-1; 7 nucleotides agree with TRBD1. CDR1 MGHDK and CDR2 SYGVNS come from the germline V gene. This CDR3 comprises 16 residues. The V gene end was trimmed by 3 bases and the J gene end by 1 base; junction bases not matched to a gene: 6. CDR3 coding DNA: TGTGCCAGCAGTGACCCCGGGACAGCTTCCTACAATGAGCAGTTCTTC. The encoded protein is CASSDPGTASYNEQFF.

There are many counts of this clonotype. J is TRBJ2-3 and V is TRBV5-1, with 7 bases that match TRBD2. This CDR3 is built from 16 residues. Germline V gives CDR1 SGHRS, CDR2 YFSETQ. V lost 4 bases to trimming and J lost 0 bases; unmatched junction nucleotides: 8. CDR3 bases: TGCGCCAGCAGCGCAAGACTAGCAGCTAGCACAGATACGCAGTATTTT. Its protein product is CASSARLAASTDTQYF.

This clonotype was seen many times. The gene calls are TRBV5-4 and TRBJ2-1; D is unclear. With 5 bases removed from V and 5 bases from J, the gap between germline ends came to 8 bases. Germline-derived CDR1 and CDR2 are SGHNT and YYREEE (reference sequence). This CDR3 has 12 residues. This CDR3 is CASRKEDNEQFF. The CDR3 region has the DNA TGTGCCAGCAGGAAAGAGGACAATGAGCAGTTCTTC.

This clonotype was observed at least ten times. This chain joins TRBV20-1 and TRBJ2-1; 7 bases are a match to TRBD2. V lost 5 bases to trimming and J lost 5 bases; unmatched junction nucleotides: 9. Per germline, CDR1 DFQATT and CDR2 SNEGSKA (reference sequence). CDR3 length: 14 residues. The chain's CDR3 is CSAFLGGRDNEQFF. The CDR3 DNA sequence: TGCAGTGCTTTTTTGGGGGGGAGGGACAATGAGCAGTTCTTC.

This clonotype was seen a handful of times. V gene TRBV11-2 combines with J gene TRBJ2-1, with TRBD2 matching 7 bases. The germline V gene has CDR1 SGHAT and CDR2 FQNNGV. The CDR3 totals 17 residues. Trimming took 1 base from V and 7 from J; bases not matched to a gene: 13. CDR3 residues: CASSLGLLRGFQNEQFF. The CDR3 nucleotides are TGTGCCAGCAGCTTAGGATTGCTGCGGGGGTTCCAGAATGAGCAGTTCTTC.

The chain combines TRBV12-3 or TRBV12-4 with TRBJ2-5; 9 nucleotides line up with TRBD1. With V trimmed by 2 bases and J by 4 bases, 2 bases remained unmatched. The CDR3 is made up of 14 amino acids. The CDR3 DNA reads as TGTGCCAGCAGTTTACGGACAGGGGTAGAGACCCAGTACTTC. It is translated as CASSLRTGVETQYF.

This clonotype was seen only a few times. This chain connects TRBV29-1 to TRBJ2-5; 11 nucleotides line up with TRBD2. Unmatched junction bases numbered 7, after V lost 0 bases and J lost 4 bases. The CDR3 has 16 residues. CDR1 and CDR2 from the germline V gene are SQVTM and ANQGSEA. CDR3 region: CSVEDGSGRALETQYF. In nucleotides, the CDR3 is TGCAGCGTTGAAGATGGTAGCGGGAGGGCCTTAGAGACCCAGTACTTC.

In DNA, the CDR3 is TGTGCCAGCAGTTTATCGGGGGGACTAGCGGGAGGGCCGGAGTTCTTC. This sequence encodes CASSLSGGLAGGPEFF. The rearrangement uses TRBV27 and TRBJ2-1, with TRBD2 matching 16 bases. With V trimmed by 0 bases and J by 14 bases, 7 bases remained unmatched. The germline gives CDR1 MNHEY, CDR2 SMNVEV (reference sequence). CDR3 length equals 16 residues.

This clonotype was detected many times. The chain links TRBV6-2 or TRBV6-3 to TRBJ2-3, with D possibly matching TRBD2 (5 bases). CDR1 MNHEY and CDR2 SVGEGT come from the germline V gene. With 4 bases removed from V and 3 bases from J, the gap between germline ends came to 11 bases. The CDR3 extends over 14 amino acids. The CDR3 here is CASSSLGSTDTQYF. The CDR3 nucleotides are TGTGCCAGCAGTTCCCTGGGGAGTACAGATACGCAGTATTTT.

This clonotype was seen repeatedly, ten times or more. The rearrangement links TRBV30 to TRBJ1-1, with D maybe TRBD1 (5 bases). This CDR3 region has 14 residues. Trimming shortened V by 4 bases and J by 5 bases, and 17 bases separated the two germline ends. Germline loops: CDR1 GTSNPN, CDR2 SVGIG (reference sequence). CDR3 sequence: CAWIEGRGKTEAFF. Written as DNA, the CDR3 is TGTGCCTGGATCGAGGGGAGGGGTAAGACTGAAGCTTTCTTT.

Many counts were recorded for this clonotype. The V call is TRBV5-1, the J call TRBJ1-6; D unresolved. The germline V and J ends were trimmed by 0 bases and 9 bases, with 10 bases remaining between them. The CDR3 is made up of 14 amino acids. Germline CDR1 is SGHRS and CDR2 is YFSETQ. CDR3 protein: CASSLAEEASPLHF. CDR3 bases: TGCGCCAGCAGCTTGGCCGAGGAGGCTTCACCCCTCCACTTT.

This clonotype was picked up a small number of times. The chain joins TRBV29-1 to TRBJ1-2, with 7 bases matching TRBD1. Germline-derived CDR1 and CDR2 are SQVTM and ANQGSEA. The CDR3 is 13 amino acids. The junction had 9 bases not matched to a gene; V was cut back by 6 bases and J by 5 bases. DNA for the CDR3: TGCAGCGTGGCAACAGGGGACGGTTATGGCTACACCTTC. The encoded protein is CSVATGDGYGYTF.

This clonotype was observed many times. The V call is TRBV12-3 or TRBV12-4, the J call TRBJ1-5, with TRBD1 matching 9 bases. J lost 7 bases, V lost 5 bases, and 6 bases had no gene match. There are 14 residues in the CDR3. CDR3 region: CASSRTGVGQPQHF. The CDR3 DNA is TGTGCCAGCAGTCGGACAGGGGTCGGCCAGCCCCAGCATTTT.

This clonotype was counted between two and nine times. The CDR3 nucleotides are TGTGCCAGCAGTTCCCGACAGGGGGCTTGGGAAAAACTGTTTTTT. It specifies CASSSRQGAWEKLFF. The genes are TRBV7-9 and TRBJ1-4, with 10 bases fitting TRBD1. The ends lost 6 bases at V and 8 bases at J; junction bases unmatched: 9. Germline assignment: CDR1 SEHNR and CDR2 FQNEAQ (reference sequence). This CDR3 has 15 amino acids. The variable domain in full, with the rest retrieved from reference TRBV7-9 and TRBJ1-4, is DTGVSQNPRHKITKRGQNVTFRCDPISEHNRLYWYRQTLGQGPEFLTYFQNEAQLEKSRLLSDRFSAERPKGSFSTLEIQRTEQGDSAMYLCASSSRQGAWEKLFFGSGTQLSVL.